Listed below are T cell receptor beta chains from one sample, sequenced in a study of read filtering for tumor transcriptome and immune sequencing. TCRdb ran MiXCR on the reads and lists one entry per CDR3 protein. The repertoire consists of roughly 59,000 distinct CDR3 sequences, with approximately 19% occurring once and the leading ten covering roughly 10%. The sequenced material came from a population of CD138-negative cells sorted from bone marrow. These receptors came from a donor at least 40 years old with multiple myeloma. Both conserved end residues are part of each CDR3. D genes are given only for firm matches. Where a row states a size, it is once, few, many or the class of an expanded clone; other rows omit it.

abundance: many
d_gene: -
j_gene: TRBJ2-1
v_gene: TRBV5-1
CDR3aa: CASSLKSVGERGNEQFF
CDR3nt: TGCGCCAGCAGCTTGAAGTCTGTGGGGGAGAGGGGCAATGAGCAGTTCTTC

abundance: many
d_gene: TRBD2
j_gene: TRBJ2-7
v_gene: TRBV6-6
CDR3aa: CASSYTSGTTYEQYF
CDR3nt: TGTGCCAGCAGTTACACATCCGGGACTACATACGAGCAGTACTTC

abundance: few
d_gene: TRBD2
j_gene: TRBJ2-5
v_gene: TRBV13
CDR3aa: CASSFLAGEVETQYF
CDR3nt: TGTGCCAGCAGCTTTCTAGCGGGAGAGGTTGAGACCCAGTACTTC

abundance: many
d_gene: -
j_gene: TRBJ2-7
v_gene: TRBV5-4
CDR3aa: CASSLEPEYEQYF
CDR3nt: TGTGCCAGCAGCTTGGAGCCGGAATACGAGCAGTACTTC

abundance: -
d_gene: TRBD1
j_gene: TRBJ1-1
v_gene: TRBV3-1
CDR3aa: CASSQVDRGTEAFF
CDR3nt: TGTGCCAGCAGCCAAGTAGACAGGGGTACTGAAGCTTTCTTT

abundance: many
d_gene: -
j_gene: TRBJ1-2
v_gene: TRBV18
CDR3aa: CASSPTGGAGYGYTF
CDR3nt: TGTGCCAGCTCACCAACGGGGGGGGCTGGCTATGGCTACACCTTC

abundance: many
d_gene: -
j_gene: TRBJ1-1
v_gene: TRBV29-1
CDR3aa: CSVEDGSNTEAFF
CDR3nt: TGCAGCGTTGAGGACGGCTCGAACACTGAAGCTTTCTTT

abundance: many
d_gene: -
j_gene: TRBJ2-5
v_gene: TRBV7-9
CDR3aa: CASSSLPGTQETQYF
CDR3nt: TGTGCCAGCAGCTCCCTTCCGGGAACACAAGAGACCCAGTACTTC

abundance: many
d_gene: -
j_gene: TRBJ2-6
v_gene: TRBV14
CDR3aa: CASSQGWIGGGGNGANVLTF
CDR3nt: TGTGCCAGCAGCCAAGGATGGATAGGCGGGGGCGGCAACGGGGCCAACGTCCTGACTTTC

abundance: -
d_gene: -
j_gene: TRBJ2-5
v_gene: TRBV7-9
CDR3aa: CASSWTGHRETQYF
CDR3nt: TGTGCCAGCAGCTGGACGGGTCACCGAGAGACCCAGTACTTC

abundance: medium-sized
d_gene: TRBD1
j_gene: TRBJ2-7
v_gene: TRBV19
CDR3aa: CASSESGTALYEQYF
CDR3nt: TGTGCCAGTAGCGAGTCCGGGACAGCCCTCTACGAGCAGTACTTC

abundance: -
d_gene: -
j_gene: TRBJ2-2
v_gene: TRBV28
CDR3aa: CASSFKLGTRNTGELFF
CDR3nt: TGTGCCAGCAGTTTTAAATTGGGGACAAGGAACACCGGGGAGCTGTTTTTT

abundance: -
d_gene: TRBD1
j_gene: TRBJ2-3
v_gene: TRBV10-2
CDR3aa: CASSTTGGADTQYF
CDR3nt: TGCGCCAGCAGTACGACAGGGGGAGCAGATACGCAGTATTTT

abundance: -
d_gene: -
j_gene: TRBJ1-2
v_gene: TRBV20-1
CDR3aa: CSATEGVNYGYTF
CDR3nt: TGCAGTGCTACTGAAGGGGTGAACTATGGCTACACCTTC

abundance: many
d_gene: -
j_gene: TRBJ1-2
v_gene: TRBV18
CDR3aa: CASSLAGMAYGYTF
CDR3nt: TGTGCCAGCTCACTAGCGGGGATGGCCTATGGCTACACCTTC

abundance: many
d_gene: TRBD2
j_gene: TRBJ2-1
v_gene: TRBV4-1
CDR3aa: CASSHPGTSGKNEQFF
CDR3nt: TGCGCCAGCAGCCACCCCGGGACTAGCGGGAAAAATGAGCAGTTCTTC

abundance: -
d_gene: -
j_gene: TRBJ1-5
v_gene: TRBV28
CDR3aa: CASSLGAYSNQPQHF
CDR3nt: TGTGCCAGCAGTTTAGGGGCTTATAGCAATCAGCCCCAGCATTTT

abundance: many
d_gene: TRBD2
j_gene: TRBJ2-3
v_gene: TRBV5-1
CDR3aa: CASSLETSYTDTQYF
CDR3nt: TGCGCCAGCAGCTTGGAGACTAGCTACACAGATACGCAGTATTTT

abundance: few
d_gene: -
j_gene: TRBJ1-3
v_gene: TRBV12-3/TRBV12-4
CDR3aa: CASSLVPESSGNTIYF
CDR3nt: TGTGCCAGCAGTTTAGTCCCAGAGAGCTCTGGAAACACCATATATTTT

abundance: many
d_gene: -
j_gene: TRBJ2-1
v_gene: TRBV9
CDR3aa: CASSVRLSAYNEQFF
CDR3nt: TGTGCCAGCAGCGTAAGGCTCTCGGCCTACAATGAGCAGTTCTTC

abundance: many
d_gene: TRBD2
j_gene: TRBJ2-7
v_gene: TRBV5-4
CDR3aa: CASSRGGSGTPYEQYF
CDR3nt: TGTGCCAGCAGCCGAGGGGGTAGCGGGACACCCTACGAGCAGTACTTC

abundance: many
d_gene: -
j_gene: TRBJ2-6
v_gene: TRBV29-1
CDR3aa: CSVGASGANVLTF
CDR3nt: TGCAGCGTTGGGGCCTCTGGGGCCAACGTCCTGACTTTC

abundance: -
d_gene: -
j_gene: TRBJ1-1
v_gene: TRBV20-1
CDR3aa: CSALGRGMNTEAFF
CDR3nt: TGCAGTGCCCTAGGGCGGGGGATGAACACTGAAGCTTTCTTT

abundance: many
d_gene: -
j_gene: TRBJ2-7
v_gene: TRBV7-9
CDR3aa: CASSLGTARTYEQYF
CDR3nt: TGTGCCAGCAGCCTTGGAACGGCAAGAACCTACGAGCAGTACTTC

abundance: many
d_gene: TRBD1
j_gene: TRBJ2-3
v_gene: TRBV7-6
CDR3aa: CASSSQTGVDTQYF
CDR3nt: TGTGCCAGCAGCTCACAAACAGGGGTAGATACGCAGTATTTT

abundance: many
d_gene: -
j_gene: TRBJ2-7
v_gene: TRBV20-1
CDR3aa: CSARAGFAYEQYF
CDR3nt: TGCAGTGCTAGAGCGGGGTTTGCCTACGAGCAGTACTTC

abundance: -
d_gene: -
j_gene: TRBJ2-5
v_gene: TRBV7-9
CDR3aa: CASSLRHATNQETQYF
CDR3nt: TGTGCCAGCAGCTTACGACACGCAACTAACCAAGAGACCCAGTACTTC

abundance: many
d_gene: -
j_gene: TRBJ2-6
v_gene: TRBV3-1
CDR3aa: CASSQEVRSLRAGANVLTF
CDR3nt: TGTGCCAGCAGCCAAGAGGTCAGGTCCCTCCGGGCTGGGGCCAACGTCCTGACTTTC

abundance: many
d_gene: -
j_gene: TRBJ2-1
v_gene: TRBV5-4
CDR3aa: CASSLEGSGEQFF
CDR3nt: TGTGCCAGCAGCTTGGAGGGTTCGGGTGAGCAGTTCTTC

abundance: many
d_gene: -
j_gene: TRBJ2-7
v_gene: TRBV7-9
CDR3aa: CASSTYSRGPFYEQYF
CDR3nt: TGTGCCAGCAGCACATATTCCAGGGGACCGTTCTACGAGCAGTACTTC

abundance: many
d_gene: -
j_gene: TRBJ2-2
v_gene: TRBV20-1
CDR3aa: CSAKTGLSSRGAGELFF
CDR3nt: TGCAGTGCGAAAACCGGGCTATCAAGCAGAGGGGCCGGGGAGCTGTTTTTT

abundance: many
d_gene: TRBD2
j_gene: TRBJ2-1
v_gene: TRBV5-8
CDR3aa: CASSPGTSGYNEQFF
CDR3nt: TGCGCCAGCAGCCCCGGGACTAGCGGCTACAATGAGCAGTTCTTC

abundance: many
d_gene: -
j_gene: TRBJ1-5
v_gene: TRBV12-3/TRBV12-4
CDR3aa: CASSLGVGTAGNQPQHF
CDR3nt: TGTGCCAGCAGTTTAGGTGTGGGCACCGCGGGCAATCAGCCCCAGCATTTT

abundance: -
d_gene: TRBD1
j_gene: TRBJ2-1
v_gene: TRBV29-1
CDR3aa: CSKPGGVYYEQFF
CDR3nt: TGCAGCAAGCCAGGGGGCGTCTACTATGAGCAGTTCTTC

abundance: many
d_gene: TRBD1
j_gene: TRBJ1-2
v_gene: TRBV20-1
CDR3aa: CSARDRGFAYTF
CDR3nt: TGCAGTGCTAGGGACAGGGGATTTGCCTACACCTTC

abundance: few
d_gene: -
j_gene: TRBJ1-5
v_gene: TRBV6-6
CDR3aa: CASSPARTTAGPQHF
CDR3nt: TGTGCCAGCAGTCCCGCCCGAACGACGGCGGGGCCCCAGCATTTT

abundance: many
d_gene: TRBD1
j_gene: TRBJ1-1
v_gene: TRBV7-2
CDR3aa: CASSLTDRRRRGAFF
CDR3nt: TGTGCCAGCAGCTTAACGGACAGGAGGAGAAGAGGGGCTTTCTTT

abundance: many
d_gene: -
j_gene: TRBJ2-2
v_gene: TRBV5-4
CDR3aa: CASSLRQAAVAGELFF
CDR3nt: TGTGCCAGCAGCTTGCGGCAAGCCGCTGTGGCCGGGGAGCTGTTTTTT

abundance: -
d_gene: -
j_gene: TRBJ1-5
v_gene: TRBV30
CDR3aa: CAWSSPGGGGNQPQHF
CDR3nt: TGTGCCTGGAGTTCCCCCGGAGGGGGAGGCAATCAGCCCCAGCATTTT

abundance: many
d_gene: -
j_gene: TRBJ2-6
v_gene: TRBV7-9
CDR3aa: CASSPSLKGKSGANVLTF
CDR3nt: TGTGCCAGCAGCCCAAGCCTCAAGGGTAAATCTGGGGCCAACGTCCTGACTTTC

abundance: many
d_gene: -
j_gene: TRBJ1-1
v_gene: TRBV30
CDR3aa: CAWSTPGRRDPEAFF
CDR3nt: TGTGCCTGGAGTACTCCGGGACGTCGCGATCCTGAAGCTTTCTTT

abundance: -
d_gene: TRBD2
j_gene: TRBJ2-1
v_gene: TRBV5-1
CDR3aa: CASSSSGASYNEQFF
CDR3nt: TGCGCCAGCAGCTCTAGCGGGGCTTCCTACAATGAGCAGTTCTTC

abundance: many
d_gene: -
j_gene: TRBJ2-3
v_gene: TRBV2
CDR3aa: CASSFSTDTQYF
CDR3nt: TGTGCCAGCAGCTTTAGCACAGATACGCAGTATTTT

abundance: many
d_gene: -
j_gene: TRBJ1-4
v_gene: TRBV19
CDR3aa: CASHKQVSEKLFF
CDR3nt: TGTGCCAGTCACAAACAGGTGTCTGAAAAACTGTTTTTT

abundance: many
d_gene: -
j_gene: TRBJ2-1
v_gene: TRBV11-2
CDR3aa: CASSLGPDNEQFF
CDR3nt: TGTGCCAGCAGCTTAGGACCCGACAATGAGCAGTTCTTC

abundance: few
d_gene: TRBD1
j_gene: TRBJ1-1
v_gene: TRBV4-1
CDR3aa: CASSSEERGRRTEAFF
CDR3nt: TGCGCCAGCAGCTCAGAGGAGAGGGGGCGCCGCACTGAAGCTTTCTTT

abundance: -
d_gene: -
j_gene: TRBJ2-1
v_gene: TRBV6-6
CDR3aa: CASSYSTIPGGVYNVQFF
CDR3nt: TGTGCCAGCAGTTACTCGACCATCCCGGGCGGGGTCTACAATGTGCAGTTCTTT

abundance: few
d_gene: -
j_gene: TRBJ2-7
v_gene: TRBV19
CDR3aa: CASRSRETYEQYF
CDR3nt: TGTGCCAGTAGATCGAGGGAGACTTACGAGCAGTACTTC

abundance: many
d_gene: TRBD1
j_gene: TRBJ1-2
v_gene: TRBV6-5
CDR3aa: CASRDRGVRGYTF
CDR3nt: TGTGCCAGCCGAGACAGGGGGGTTCGTGGCTACACCTTC

abundance: many
d_gene: TRBD1
j_gene: TRBJ2-7
v_gene: TRBV20-1
CDR3aa: CSASEQGVGRGEQYF
CDR3nt: TGCAGTGCTAGCGAACAGGGGGTTGGTAGGGGAGAGCAGTACTTC

abundance: -
d_gene: TRBD2
j_gene: TRBJ2-5
v_gene: TRBV7-3
CDR3aa: CASSPLAGRSETQYF
CDR3nt: TGTGCCAGCAGCCCGCTAGCGGGGAGGTCTGAGACCCAGTACTTC

abundance: many
d_gene: TRBD1
j_gene: TRBJ2-5
v_gene: TRBV28
CDR3aa: CASSFGQGVQETQYF
CDR3nt: TGTGCCAGCAGTTTTGGACAGGGGGTCCAAGAGACCCAGTACTTC

abundance: many
d_gene: TRBD1
j_gene: TRBJ2-5
v_gene: TRBV7-9
CDR3aa: CASSPTGEETQYF
CDR3nt: TGTGCCAGCAGCCCAACAGGGGAAGAGACCCAGTACTTC